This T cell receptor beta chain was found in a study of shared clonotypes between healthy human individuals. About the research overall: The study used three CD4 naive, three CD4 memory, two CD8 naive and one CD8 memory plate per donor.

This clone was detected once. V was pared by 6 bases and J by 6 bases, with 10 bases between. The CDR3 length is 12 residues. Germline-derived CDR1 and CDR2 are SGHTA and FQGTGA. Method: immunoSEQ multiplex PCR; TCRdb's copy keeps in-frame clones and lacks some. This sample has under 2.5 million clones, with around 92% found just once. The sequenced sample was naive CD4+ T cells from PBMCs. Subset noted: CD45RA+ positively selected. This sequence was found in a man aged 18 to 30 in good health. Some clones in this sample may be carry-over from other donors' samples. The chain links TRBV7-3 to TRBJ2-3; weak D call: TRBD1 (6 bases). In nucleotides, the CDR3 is TGTGCCAGCAGTTCTCAGGGGGATACGCAGTATTTT. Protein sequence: CASSSQGDTQYF.